Each of the 31 T cell receptor beta chains below was sequenced from the same sample in a study of T cell changes during pregnancy in multiple sclerosis. The assay was immunoSEQ multiplex PCR, and TCRdb's table has in-frame clones only and misses some. This sample carries over 50,000 clones, around nine tenths of them seen once, and the ten largest clones take over 4%. Sequenced: peripheral blood from another person, used as feeder cells. The source of these receptors is a human donor whose cells served as feeder cells for cultures in a pregnancy study.

The rearrangement joins TRBV5-6 to TRBJ2-1; weak D call: TRBD2 (6 bases). CDR1 SGHDT and CDR2 YYEEEE come from the germline V gene. The germline V and J ends were trimmed by 4 bases and 9 bases, with 8 bases remaining between them. The CDR3 covers 11 residues. The CDR3, as DNA: TGTGCCAGCAGCCGGGGGACTGAGCAGTTCTTC. Its protein product is CASSRGTEQFF.

The chain uses TRBV12-5 and TRBJ2-2; D perhaps matches TRBD1 (5 bases). The CDR3 is made up of 14 amino acids. Deletions cut 0 bases from V and 7 bases from J, with 9 bases between. The germline V gene has CDR1 LGHNT and CDR2 FRNRAP. The DNA of the CDR3 is TGTGCTAGTGGTTTGGTAGTAACAGGCGGGGAGCTGTTTTTT. Protein sequence: CASGLVVTGGELFF. Looking up the rest from reference TRBV12-5 and TRBJ2-2 gives the full variable domain: DARVTQTPRHKVTEMGQEVTMRCQPILGHNTVFWYRQTMMQGLELLAYFRNRAPLDDSGMPKDRFSAEMPDATLATLKIQPSEPRDSAVYFCASGLVVTGGELFFGEGSRLTVL.

The V call is TRBV30, the J call TRBJ2-7, with D unclear. V was cut by 4 bases and J by 2 bases, with 18 bases left in between. The CDR3 runs to 15 residues. Germline V lookup: CDR1 GTSNPN, CDR2 SVGIG (reference sequence). The CDR3 DNA sequence: TGTGCCTGGACCCCCCGGGCCGGACGCCCCTACGAGCAGTACTTC. This gives the protein CAWTPRAGRPYEQYF.

The rearrangement links TRBV27 to TRBJ2-2; 8 positions agree with TRBD2. The CDR3 runs to 16 residues. J lost 4 bases, V lost 1 base, and 5 bases had no gene match. Germline-derived CDR1 and CDR2 are MNHEY and SMNVEV (reference sequence). The CDR3 loop reads CASSLLAGGGTGELFF. The CDR3 coding sequence is TGTGCCAGCAGTTTATTGGCGGGAGGAGGCACCGGGGAGCTGTTTTTT.

The rearrangement links TRBV5-1 to TRBJ2-5; D remains unclear. CDR3 size: 12 residues. The germline gives CDR1 SGHRS, CDR2 YFSETQ. Trimming pared 4 bases from V and 3 bases from J, leaving 7 bases between. The CDR3 region is CASSHPEETQYF. The DNA for the CDR3 is TGCGCCAGCAGCCACCCCGAAGAGACCCAGTACTTC.

The chain has TRBV1 and TRBJ2-6; TRBD1 is the table's D call, not checked against the DNA. TRBV1 is described as a pseudogene. This CDR3 spans 18 amino acids. The DNA for the CDR3 is TGCACCAGCAGGCATGCTGGTTGTGCACAAAGTCGGGCCAACGTCCTGACTTTC. Its translation is CTSRHAGCAQSRANVLTF.

The rearrangement joins TRBV4-3 to TRBJ2-1; TRBD2 matches at 9 bases. This CDR3 is built from 16 residues. Per germline, CDR1 LGHNA and CDR2 YSLEER. V shed 4 bases and J 5 bases; nucleotides not matched to a gene: 9. CDR3 loop: CASSPSSSGENNEQFF. The CDR3 DNA reads as TGCGCCAGCAGCCCATCCTCTAGCGGGGAAAACAATGAGCAGTTCTTC.

The J gene is TRBJ2-1, the V gene TRBV6-5; no reliable D call. CDR3 size: 12 residues. CDR1 is MNHEY and CDR2 is SVGAGI in the germline V gene. Trimming removed 2 bases from V and 9 bases from J, with 8 bases in between. This chain's CDR3 is CASSYVDGEQFF. CDR3 in DNA: TGTGCCAGCAGTTACGTGGACGGTGAGCAGTTCTTC.

This clone was observed once. The CDR3 protein is CASSLQGGETQYF. As DNA, the CDR3 is TGTGCCAGCAGCTTGCAGGGCGGAGAGACCCAGTACTTC. The chain couples TRBV5-8 to TRBJ2-5; D perhaps matches TRBD1 (5 bases). The CDR3 spans 13 residues. V was clipped by 1 base and J by 4 bases, with 8 bases between them. Looked up from germline, CDR1 is SGHTS and CDR2 is YDEGEE.

The chain combines TRBV2 with TRBJ2-3; no clear D gene. Germline CDR1 reads SNHLY; CDR2 reads FYNNEI. The V end lost 1 base, the J end lost 4 bases, and 9 bases lay between the germline ends. The CDR3 is 14 amino acids. CDR3 sequence reads: CASSEVVGSDTQYF. The CDR3 DNA is TGTGCCAGCAGTGAAGTGGTAGGGTCAGATACGCAGTATTTT. Variable domain in full (rest from reference TRBV2 and TRBJ2-3): EPEVTQTPSHQVTQMGQEVILRCVPISNHLYFYWYRQILGQKVEFLVSFYNNEISEKSEIFDDQFSVERPDGSNFTLKIRSTKLEDSAMYFCASSEVVGSDTQYFGPGTRLTVL.

This chain links TRBV4-2 with TRBJ2-5; the match to TRBD2 covers 11 bases. Germline V gene data show CDR1 as LGHNA and CDR2 as YNFKEQ. Trimming cost V 1 base and J 2 bases; bases outside gene matches: 3. The CDR3 totals 16 residues. Here the CDR3 DNA reads TGTGCCAGCAGCCAAGCGCTAGCGGGGGGTCAAGAGACCCAGTACTTC. This translates into CASSQALAGGQETQYF.

About this clone: Other DNA sequences within the sample encode an identical CDR3. The DNA for the CDR3 is TGTGCCAGCAGCTTAACTCCCGGGGAAGCTTTCTTT. Its protein product is CASSLTPGEAFF. The V call is TRBV7-2, the J call TRBJ1-1; D ambiguous. Trimming took 2 bases from V and 8 from J, leaving 9 bases between them. The CDR3 is made up of 12 amino acids. The germline CDR1 and CDR2 sequences are SGHTA and FQGNSA.

A single count supports this clone. This chain uses TRBV21-1 with TRBJ2-3; the table calls TRBD1, which could not be checked here. TRBV21-1 is listed as a pseudogene. CDR3 length: 15 amino acids. CDR3 coding DNA: TGTGCCAGCAGCTCCTGGACAGGGGGCGCAGATACGCAGTATTTT. This codes for CASSSWTGGADTQYF.

The chain uses TRBV5-1 and TRBJ2-5; D is undetermined. This CDR3 is built from 13 residues. The V end lost 4 bases, the J end lost 1 base, and 8 bases lay between the germline ends. CDR1 SGHRS and CDR2 YFSETQ come from the germline V gene. The CDR3, as DNA: TGCGCCAGCAGCCTCCTCCTCCAAGAGACCCAGTACTTC. This translates into CASSLLLQETQYF.

The rearrangement uses TRBV5-4 and TRBJ2-3, with D uncertain. This CDR3 has 15 residues. Trimming shortened V by 1 base and J by 2 bases, and 11 bases separated the two germline ends. In germline, CDR1 is SGHNT, CDR2 YYREEE (reference sequence). The CDR3 spells CASSLSGLPTDTQYF. The CDR3 DNA is TGTGCCAGCAGCTTGTCGGGCCTTCCCACAGATACGCAGTATTTT. Full variable domain (missing parts from reference TRBV5-4 and TRBJ2-3): ETGVTQSPTHLIKTRGQQVTLRCSSQSGHNTVSWYQQALGQGPQFIFQYYREEENGRGNFPPRFSGLQFPNYSSELNVNALELDDSALYLCASSLSGLPTDTQYFGPGTRLTVL.

Written as DNA, the CDR3 is TGTGCCGTAATCCGGGATTCCTACAATGAGCAGTTCTTC. This encodes CAVIRDSYNEQFF. V gene TRBV27 combines with J gene TRBJ2-1, with D perhaps matching TRBD2 (5 bases). CDR1 is MNHEY, CDR2 SMNVEV, per germline (reference sequence). The CDR3 totals 13 residues. V lost 11 bases, J lost 1 base, and 12 bases lay in between.

The chain has TRBV4-1 and TRBJ2-7; 7 bases line up with TRBD1. Germline lookup yields CDR1 MGHRA and CDR2 YSYEKL. The CDR3 runs to 15 residues. J lost 3 bases, V lost 4 bases, and 9 bases had no gene match. Here the CDR3 DNA reads TGCGCCAGCAGCCGTCATCGACAGGGTCGCTACGAGCAGTACTTC. Encoded protein: CASSRHRQGRYEQYF.

A remark on this clone: Germline is not matched at one junction end, which may reflect a read error. V gene TRBV7-3 combines with J gene TRBJ1-1; D unresolved. The CDR3 length is 13 residues. Germline V gene sequence: CDR1 SGHTA, CDR2 FQGTGA. CDR3 sequence: CASGLRVDTEAFF. Written as DNA, the CDR3 is TGTGCCAGCGGCTTACGGGTTGACACTGAAGCTTTCTTT.

This chain joins TRBV27 and TRBJ2-3; perhaps TRBD1 as D (6 bases). CDR3 length: 15 residues. Germline V CDR1 and CDR2: MNHEY, SMNVEV (reference sequence). V was trimmed by 5 bases and J by 4 bases, leaving 16 bases between them. CDR3 in DNA: TGTGCCAGCAGTCTAACAGGGTTAGGGGCAGATACGCAGTATTTT. Residues: CASSLTGLGADTQYF.

The V call is TRBV10-3, the J call TRBJ1-2, with D perhaps matching TRBD1 (5 bases). Germline CDR1 is ENHRY and CDR2 is SYGVKD. V lost 3 bases and J lost 4, with 9 bases in between. The CDR3 is 13 amino acids. The CDR3 region has the DNA TGTGCCATCAGTGACGGCGGGGGCTATGGCTACACCTTC. Protein: CAISDGGGYGYTF.

The chain carries TRBV6-1 and TRBJ2-5, with 9 bases lining up with TRBD2. Unmatched junction bases numbered 4, after V lost 3 bases and J lost 2 bases. This CDR3 is 15 amino acids long. Germline V gene sequence: CDR1 MNHNS, CDR2 SASEGT. CDR3 loop: CASSDAAGGQETQYF. The CDR3 nucleotides read TGTGCCAGCAGTGACGCAGCGGGGGGTCAAGAGACCCAGTACTTC.

This sequence joins TRBV5-5 and TRBJ1-5, with TRBD1 identical over 7 bases. The V gene's germline CDR1 is SGHKS and CDR2 YYEKEE (reference sequence). The V segment lost 7 bases and the J segment 0 bases; nucleotides outside the gene matches: 4. The CDR3 has 14 residues. The CDR3 loop reads CASAWDSSNQPQHF. CDR3 nucleotide sequence: TGTGCCAGCGCCTGGGACAGTAGCAATCAGCCCCAGCATTTT.

This chain joins TRBV14 and TRBJ1-6; D perhaps matches TRBD1 (6 bases). Germline CDR1 is SGHDN and CDR2 is FVKESK. The CDR3 totals 16 residues. Trimming cost V 1 base and J 8 bases, with 15 bases left between them. The CDR3 DNA follows: TGTGCCAGCAGCCAAGGTGGAACCGGGACACATTCACCCCTCCACTTT. Translated: CASSQGGTGTHSPLHF.

This clone was detected a few times. V and J are TRBV19 and TRBJ1-5; D perhaps matches TRBD1 (6 bases). CDR3 length: 14 residues. The ends were cut back, 5 bases at V and 2 bases at J, with 10 bases in the middle. The germline V gene encodes CDR1 LNHDA and CDR2 SQIVND (reference sequence). The CDR3 loop is CASSPPGGNQPQHF. In DNA form, the CDR3 reads TGTGCCAGTAGTCCTCCAGGGGGCAATCAGCCCCAGCATTTT.

The V call is TRBV6-6, the J call TRBJ2-5; 8 positions agree with TRBD1. V shed 4 bases, J shed 5 bases, and the junction held 3 bases outside the gene matches. Germline CDR1 and CDR2: MNHNY and SVGAGI (reference sequence). There are 13 residues in the CDR3. CDR3 DNA: TGTGCCAGCAGTTCGACAGGGGCCGAGACCCAGTACTTC. Its protein is CASSSTGAETQYF.

This chain uses TRBV6-1 with TRBJ2-5, with 10 bases that match TRBD1. The CDR3 length is 15 residues. J lost 3 bases, V lost 5 bases, and 6 bases had no gene match. Germline values: CDR1 MNHNS, CDR2 SASEGT. This CDR3 is CASSLRQGAKETQYF. In DNA, the CDR3 is TGTGCCAGCAGTCTCCGACAGGGGGCGAAAGAGACCCAGTACTTC.

J is TRBJ2-7 and V is TRBV11-3, with D uncertain. Germline assignment: CDR1 SGHNT and CDR2 YENEEA. Trimming took 0 bases from V and 3 from J, leaving 9 bases between them. CDR3 length equals 14 residues. For the CDR3, the DNA is TGTGCCAGCAGCTTAGAGCCCAGGCTCTACGAGCAGTACTTC. It yields the protein CASSLEPRLYEQYF.

V and J are TRBV28 and TRBJ2-7, with 9 bases lining up with TRBD1. Germline V gene data show CDR1 as MDHEN and CDR2 as SYDVKM. The CDR3 is 15 amino acids. The ends lost 4 bases at V and 6 bases at J; junction bases unmatched: 10. The CDR3 protein is CASSSLTGGVSEQYF. The CDR3 DNA follows: TGTGCCAGCAGTTCTCTGACAGGGGGTGTCTCCGAGCAGTACTTC.

The rearrangement joins TRBV6-1 to TRBJ2-6; D tentatively reads TRBD1 or TRBD2 (5 bases each). Germline CDR1 and CDR2: MNHNS and SASEGT. V lost 4 bases and J 0 bases, leaving 7 bases between the germline ends. The CDR3 totals 15 residues. DNA for the CDR3: TGTGCCAGCAGTGGGGACCTCTCTGGGGCCAACGTCCTGACTTTC. Translation: CASSGDLSGANVLTF.

This clone occurred once. The chain carries TRBV4-2 and TRBJ2-1; 7 bases agree with TRBD2. Germline V gene sequence: CDR1 LGHNA, CDR2 YNFKEQ. This CDR3 has 16 amino acids. V trimming: 0 bases; J trimming: 0 bases; junction bases outside the gene matches: 2. CDR3 bases: TGTGCCAGCAGCCAAGATTCGGGGGGCTCCTACAATGAGCAGTTCTTC. It translates to CASSQDSGGSYNEQFF.

This chain joins TRBV4-1 and TRBJ2-1, with D hard to call. The CDR3 length is 14 residues. Between the trimmed V and J ends, which lost 6 bases and 7 bases, there was a span of 16 bases. Germline CDR1 reads MGHRA; CDR2 reads YSYEKL. Written as DNA, the CDR3 is TGCGCCAGCAGTCGCGGACCCTCAGCGAATGAGCAGTTCTTC. Its protein is CASSRGPSANEQFF.